Each of the 30 T cell receptor beta chains below was sequenced from the same sample in a study of T cells in Graves' hyperthyroidism and ophthalmopathy (dated by TCRdb to about 2019). The library relied on multiplex PCR. TCRdb lists the instrument as Illumina HiSeq 2000. The TCR beta CDR3 regions were amplified from the RNA transcripts. The first round of RT-PCR for the TCR CDR3 was performed with the HTBI primer set and the Qiagen OneStep RT-PCR kit. TCRdb reprocessing: public reads trimmed at Q25 with fastp, clones called with MiXCR, in-frame beta chains kept. Every entry covers one CDR3 protein and lists the most common genes and DNA from its rows. The sample table records 750,000 to 900,000 distinct CDR3 sequences; over 35% of these occur just once. The top ten clones comprise 8% to 9% of the sample. Sequencing was done on a sample of blood. These receptor sequences come from a man younger than 35 with Graves' hyperthyroidism.

V and J are TRBV2 and TRBJ1-4; D is ambiguous. V lost 7 bases and J lost 6, with 15 bases in between. The CDR3 consists of 14 residues. CDR1 SNHLY and CDR2 FYNNEI come from the germline V gene. CDR3 coding DNA: TGTGCCAGCACCAGGACCCCTCGCGATGAAAAACTGTTTTTT. This encodes CASTRTPRDEKLFF.

This clonotype was picked up many times. The chain is built from TRBV7-8 and TRBJ1-2, with 7 bases matching TRBD1. With 2 bases clipped from V and 1 base from J, the junction kept 7 bases outside the gene matches. This CDR3 is 16 amino acids long. Germline V CDR1 and CDR2: SGHVS, FQNEAQ. CDR3 sequence reads: CASSLTEDRLNYGYTF. The DNA for the CDR3 is TGTGCCAGCAGCTTAACTGAGGACAGGCTTAACTATGGCTACACCTTC.

As concerns this clonotype: One end of the junction fails to match germline, which may point to a read error. The chain links TRBV2 to TRBJ1-1; D is possibly TRBD1 (5 bases). The CDR3 totals 13 residues. The germline CDR1 and CDR2 sequences are SNHLY and FYNNEI. This CDR3 reads CAGSLVGGTEAFF. CDR3 nucleotide sequence: TGTGCCGGCAGCTTAGTGGGGGGAACTGAAGCCTTCTTT.

This clonotype appeared many times. The V and J genes are TRBV15 and TRBJ1-2; D is unresolved. CDR3 size: 14 residues. V was clipped by 0 bases and J by 3 bases, with 8 bases between them. CDR1 LNHNV and CDR2 YYDKDF come from the germline V gene (reference sequence). CDR3 protein: CATSRDRGDYGYTF. The CDR3 nucleotides are TGTGCCACCAGCAGAGATCGGGGTGACTATGGCTACACCTTC.

V is TRBV19 and J is TRBJ1-1; no clear D gene. CDR1 is LNHDA and CDR2 is SQIVND in the germline V gene (reference sequence). V lost 0 bases and J lost 10, with 12 bases in between. CDR3 size: 13 residues. The DNA of the CDR3 is TGTGCCAGTAGTATAGAGGCGGCCTCTACAGCTTTCTTT. It codes for CASSIEAASTAFF. The full variable domain, its missing parts supplied by reference TRBV19 and TRBJ1-1, is DGGITQSPKYLFRKEGQNVTLSCEQNLNHDAMYWYRQDPGQGLRLIYYSQIVNDFQKGDIAEGYSVSREKKESFPLTVTSAQKNPTAFYLCASSIEAASTAFFGQGTRLTVV.

The chain links TRBV4-1 to TRBJ2-7, with D possibly matching TRBD1 (5 bases). This CDR3 contains 15 residues. V lost 0 bases and J 3 bases, leaving 12 bases between the germline ends. The germline gives CDR1 MGHRA, CDR2 YSYEKL. The CDR3 reads CASSQESGKSYEQYF. For the CDR3, the DNA is TGCGCCAGCAGCCAAGAGTCAGGGAAAAGCTACGAGCAGTACTTC.

The CDR3 nucleotides are TGTGCCAGCAGCCCCCCTGCGGGTAACCCTAAGCAGTACTTC. Protein sequence: CASSPPAGNPKQYF. The chain is built from TRBV7-8 and TRBJ2-7; D may be TRBD2 (5 bases). Germline V lookup: CDR1 SGHVS, CDR2 FQNEAQ. There are 14 residues in the CDR3. The germline V and J ends were trimmed by 5 bases and 8 bases, with 19 bases remaining between them.

With respect to this clonotype: This sequence is one base from a far larger clone and is likely a read error. This chain joins TRBV9 and TRBJ1-1; perhaps TRBD1 as D (5 bases). Per germline, CDR1 SGDLS and CDR2 YYNGEE. V lost 0 bases to trimming and J lost 11 bases, with 11 bases between them. CDR3 size: 12 residues. Here the CDR3 DNA reads TGTGCCAGCAGCGTAGGGCAGGGTGACGCTTTCTTT. Protein: CASSVGQGDAFF.

V and J are TRBV12-3 or TRBV12-4 and TRBJ2-7; D may be TRBD1 (6 bases). This CDR3 has 11 amino acids. V was pared by 8 bases and J by 4 bases, with 9 bases between. The CDR3 loop is CASERGYEQYF. For the CDR3, the DNA is TGTGCCAGCGAGAGGGGGTACGAGCAGTACTTC.

The chain recombines TRBV7-9 with TRBJ2-7; D possibly corresponds to TRBD2 (5 bases). This CDR3 spans 13 amino acids. Germline assignment: CDR1 SEHNR and CDR2 FQNEAQ (reference sequence). With 5 bases removed from V and 4 bases from J, the gap between germline ends came to 12 bases. The CDR3 DNA follows: TGTGCCAGCAGCCAGCGGAGCTCTTACGAGCAGTACTTC. It translates to CASSQRSSYEQYF. Full variable domain (missing parts from reference TRBV7-9 and TRBJ2-7): DTGVSQNPRHKITKRGQNVTFRCDPISEHNRLYWYRQTLGQGPEFLTYFQNEAQLEKSRLLSDRFSAERPKGSFSTLEIQRTEQGDSAMYLCASSQRSSYEQYFGPGTRLTVT.

A few counts support this clonotype. The V gene is TRBV7-9, the J gene TRBJ2-7; D is possibly TRBD1 (6 bases). The CDR3 totals 15 residues. V was cut by 1 base and J by 1 base, with 11 bases left in between. In germline, CDR1 is SEHNR, CDR2 FQNEAQ (reference sequence). CDR3 region: CASSLVSDSSYEQYF. In nucleotides, the CDR3 is TGTGCCAGCAGCTTAGTGTCGGACAGTTCCTACGAGCAGTACTTC.

The V gene is TRBV6-5, the J gene TRBJ1-1; D not resolved. The CDR3 is 15 amino acids. Germline V gene sequence: CDR1 MNHEY, CDR2 SVGAGI. The V gene lost 5 bases and the J gene lost 0 bases, with 13 bases spanning the gap. DNA of the CDR3: TGTGCCAGCAGTCGTTCCGGCCGCATGAACACTGAAGCTTTCTTT. Protein product: CASSRSGRMNTEAFF.

The chain employs TRBV7-9 and TRBJ2-5; 9 nucleotides agree with TRBD1. Trimming cost V 5 bases and J 5 bases; bases outside gene matches: 9. CDR3 size: 15 residues. Germline V gene lookup returns CDR1 SEHNR and CDR2 FQNEAQ (reference sequence). CDR3: CASSLSGQGRETQYF. Written as DNA, the CDR3 is TGTGCCAGCAGCCTCTCGGGACAGGGTCGGGAGACCCAGTACTTC.

Only a few counts were recorded for this clonotype. CDR3 coding DNA: TGTGCCAGCAGCTTAGTCTTAGCGGGAGGCCAGACCCAGTACTTC. Amino acids: CASSLVLAGGQTQYF. The rearrangement links TRBV7-9 to TRBJ2-5; 10 nucleotides line up with TRBD2. CDR3 size: 15 residues. V lost 1 base to trimming and J lost 6 bases; unmatched junction nucleotides: 5. The germline CDR1 and CDR2 sequences are SEHNR and FQNEAQ (reference sequence). The whole variable domain, remainder taken from reference TRBV7-9 and TRBJ2-5, is DTGVSQNPRHKITKRGQNVTFRCDPISEHNRLYWYRQTLGQGPEFLTYFQNEAQLEKSRLLSDRFSAERPKGSFSTLEIQRTEQGDSAMYLCASSLVLAGGQTQYFGPGTRLLVL.

V and J are TRBV20-1 and TRBJ2-7; TRBD2 matches at 8 bases. Trimming cost V 2 bases and J 6 bases; bases outside gene matches: 18. The germline CDR1 and CDR2 sequences are DFQATT and SNEGSKA (reference sequence). This CDR3 has 17 amino acids. The chain's CDR3 is CSARSPWVAGGSLEQYF. CDR3 DNA sequence: TGCAGTGCTAGATCCCCTTGGGTTGCGGGGGGCTCACTCGAGCAGTACTTC.

This clonotype came up a few times. An end of the junction differs from the germline gene, which may be a read error. The chain couples TRBV5-1 to TRBJ2-7; 7 bases line up with TRBD1. The CDR3 spans 13 residues. CDR1 is SGHRS and CDR2 is YFSETQ in the germline V gene. The CDR3 sequence is CASSSGTEYEQYF. The CDR3 DNA reads TGTGCCAGCTCCTCCGGGACAGAGTACGAGCAGTACTTC.

The genes are TRBV5-6 and TRBJ1-2; D unresolved. CDR3 length: 12 residues. Germline V CDR1 and CDR2: SGHDT, YYEEEE. V gave up 4 bases and J gave up 5 bases, with 9 bases separating them. CDR3 sequence: CASSTGIYGYTF. The CDR3 nucleotides read TGTGCCAGCAGCACGGGGATTTATGGCTACACCTTC.

This chain connects TRBV25-1 to TRBJ2-7; 7 nucleotides align to TRBD1. Unmatched junction bases numbered 24, after V lost 5 bases and J lost 2 bases. The CDR3 runs to 20 residues. Germline CDR1 is MGHDK and CDR2 is SYGVNS. DNA for the CDR3: TGTGCCAGCAGTTCCCCGGGCCTCATCAAGGGACAGAAGCTGACCTACGAGCAGTACTTC. This translates into CASSSPGLIKGQKLTYEQYF.

This clonotype was counted between two and nine times. This sequence joins TRBV4-3 and TRBJ2-5; possible D gene TRBD1, 5 bases. Per germline, CDR1 LGHNA and CDR2 YSLEER. This CDR3 is built from 13 residues. V was cut by 3 bases and J by 4 bases, with 9 bases left in between. This chain's CDR3 is CASSQQGTETQYF. For the CDR3, the DNA is TGCGCCAGCAGCCAGCAGGGCACAGAGACCCAGTACTTC.

This clonotype was detected a few times. The J gene is TRBJ2-5, the V gene TRBV4-2; the match to TRBD2 covers 9 bases. V lost 4 bases and J lost 4; bases outside the gene matches: 7. The CDR3 runs to 15 residues. CDR1 is LGHNA and CDR2 is YNFKEQ in the germline V gene. The CDR3 sequence is CASSPVGGRAETQYF. The CDR3 DNA reads TGTGCCAGCAGCCCCGTCGGCGGGAGGGCAGAGACCCAGTACTTC.

The chain couples TRBV20-1 to TRBJ2-5; 11 bases line up with TRBD2. Germline V gives CDR1 DFQATT, CDR2 SNEGSKA (reference sequence). The V segment lost 4 bases and the J segment 5 bases; nucleotides outside the gene matches: 6. The CDR3 runs 14 residues. CDR3 residues: CSATLAGGWETQYF. The CDR3 DNA follows: TGCAGTGCTACCTTAGCGGGAGGGTGGGAGACCCAGTACTTC.

This clonotype was picked up many times. The chain is built from TRBV2 and TRBJ1-2; D might be TRBD1 (5 bases). The CDR3 sequence is 12 residues long. V was pared by 3 bases and J by 5 bases, with 7 bases between. Germline CDR1 is SNHLY and CDR2 is FYNNEI. The CDR3 DNA sequence: TGTGCCAGCAGTGACAGGGCTTATGGCTACACCTTC. Its translation: CASSDRAYGYTF.

This clonotype was observed at least ten times. This chain joins TRBV2 and TRBJ2-2; 8 bases fit TRBD2. Germline CDR1 is SNHLY and CDR2 is FYNNEI. J gave up 5 bases and V 4 bases, and 3 bases lay outside the gene matches. The CDR3 has 14 residues. Written as DNA, the CDR3 is TGTGCCAGCAGTGTGACGGGAGGGACCGGGGAGCTGTTTTTT. It is translated as CASSVTGGTGELFF.

Details on this clonotype: One end of the junction fails to match germline, which may point to a read error. The chain uses TRBV19 and TRBJ1-6; a weak D match, TRBD1 (5 bases). Germline CDR1 LNHDA, CDR2 SQIVND (reference sequence). The CDR3 loop spans 15 amino acids. The CDR3: CASSPFGADNSPLHF. The CDR3 nucleotides read TGCGCCAGCAGCCCGTTCGGGGCCGACAATTCACCCCTCCACTTT.

The chain carries TRBV5-1 and TRBJ2-7; unclear D gene. Germline V gene data show CDR1 as SGHRS and CDR2 as YFSETQ. V was pared by 0 bases and J by 6 bases, with 7 bases between. The CDR3 is 12 amino acids. The CDR3 sequence: CASSLELREQYF. The DNA of the CDR3 is TGCGCCAGCAGCTTGGAATTACGCGAGCAGTACTTC.

The table lists this clonotype with many counts. The chain employs TRBV20-1 and TRBJ1-1; TRBD1 agrees at 7 bases. CDR1 DFQATT and CDR2 SNEGSKA come from the germline V gene (reference sequence). CDR3 length equals 13 residues. The CDR3 is CSATGTVNTEAFF. The CDR3 nucleotides are TGCAGCGCCACCGGGACAGTGAACACTGAAGCTTTCTTT.

As concerns this clonotype: A much larger clonotype is one base distant, so this may be a read error. This is likely a read error, given that the CDR3 carries no conserved phenylalanine or tryptophan at its end. This chain joins TRBV2 and TRBJ2-7; D gene unclear. The CDR3 length is 14 residues. The germline V and J ends were trimmed by 6 bases and 2 bases, with 14 bases remaining between them. Germline V gene sequence: CDR1 SNHLY, CDR2 FYNNEI. The CDR3 spells CASRRGDRPYEQYL. The DNA of the CDR3 is TGTGCCAGCAGACGAGGCGATAGGCCCTACGAGCAGTACCTC.

The chain couples TRBV29-1 to TRBJ2-5, with 8 nucleotides matching TRBD1. The junction had 12 bases not matched to a gene; V was cut back by 7 bases and J by 5 bases. CDR1 is SQVTM, CDR2 ANQGSEA, per germline. The CDR3 loop spans 14 amino acids. The CDR3, as DNA: TGCAGCGCCAGTGGGGGGACAGGTTCCGAGACCCAGTACTTC. The encoded protein is CSASGGTGSETQYF.

The J gene is TRBJ2-2, the V gene TRBV10-3, with 9 bases fitting TRBD1. Germline assignment: CDR1 ENHRY and CDR2 SYGVKD. J gave up 4 bases and V 4 bases, and 4 bases lay outside the gene matches. CDR3 size: 15 residues. CDR3 nucleotide sequence: TGTGCCATCAGTGCCGGGACAGGGTCCACCGGGGAGCTGTTTTTT. Translation gives CAISAGTGSTGELFF.

This clonotype showed up many times. The V call is TRBV20-1, the J call TRBJ2-5; D may match TRBD1 or TRBD2 (5 bases each). The CDR3 sequence is 10 residues long. Germline lookup yields CDR1 DFQATT and CDR2 SNEGSKA (reference sequence). V was shortened by 1 base and J by 9 bases, with 6 bases between the two germline ends. The CDR3 sequence: CSARGGAQYF. The CDR3 DNA sequence: TGCAGTGCTAGAGGAGGGGCCCAGTACTTC.